This TCR beta chain was profiled in a study of siplizumab effects on memory and regulatory T cells. The CDR3 consists of 14 residues. CDR1 SGDLS and CDR2 YYNGEE come from the germline V gene. V lost 0 bases to trimming and J lost 2 bases, with 8 bases between them. Each sample contributed 85,000 to 100,000 TCR templates to the assay. Produced via immunoSEQ multiplex PCR; TCRdb's table is partial and in-frame only. The sample shows about 50,000 clones, 87% of them seen only once. Sequencing input: naive CD8+ T cells sorted from blood. The V gene is TRBV9, the J gene TRBJ2-5; D not resolved. The TCR originated in a human donor in good health. As DNA, the CDR3 is TGTGCCAGCAGCGTAGGCGTGGGGCAAGAGACCCAGTACTTC. Its translation is CASSVGVGQETQYF.